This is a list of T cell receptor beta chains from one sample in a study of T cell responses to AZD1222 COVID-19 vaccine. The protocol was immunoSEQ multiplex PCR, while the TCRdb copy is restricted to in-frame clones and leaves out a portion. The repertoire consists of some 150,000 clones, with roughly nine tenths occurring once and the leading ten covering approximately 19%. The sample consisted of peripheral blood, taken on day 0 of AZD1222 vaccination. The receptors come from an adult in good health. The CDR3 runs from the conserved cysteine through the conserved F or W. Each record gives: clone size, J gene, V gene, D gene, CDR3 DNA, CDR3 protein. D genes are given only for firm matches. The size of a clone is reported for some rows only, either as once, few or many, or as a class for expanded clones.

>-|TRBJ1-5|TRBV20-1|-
TGCAGTGCTAGTTCGGAGGGGGTGGGCAATCAGCCCCAGCATTTT
CSASSEGVGNQPQHF
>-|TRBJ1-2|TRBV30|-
TGTGCCTGGAGTGTTGGTACCCGGGAGGATGGCTACACCTTC
CAWSVGTREDGYTF
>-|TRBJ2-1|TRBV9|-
TGTGCCAGCAGCATCCAGGGTTGGAGCTCCTACAATGAGCAGTTCTTC
CASSIQGWSSYNEQFF
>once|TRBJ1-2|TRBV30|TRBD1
TGTGCCTGGAGTAAGAGGGGGCTGCAATATGGCTACACCTTC
CAWSKRGLQYGYTF
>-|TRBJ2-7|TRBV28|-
TGTGCCAGCAGTTTGGGGAGACAGAGGGACTTC
CASSLGRQRDF
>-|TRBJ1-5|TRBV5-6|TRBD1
TGTGCCAGCAGCCAATTATCACAGGGGGGCAATCAGCCCCAGCATTTT
CASSQLSQGGNQPQHF
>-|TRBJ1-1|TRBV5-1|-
TGCGCCAGCAGCCTACTAGTGGGACATAGGAACACTGAAGCTTTCTTT
CASSLLVGHRNTEAFF
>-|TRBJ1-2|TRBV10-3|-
TGTGCCATCAGCACGCTGGGGCCTACGACCTTC
CAISTLGPTTF
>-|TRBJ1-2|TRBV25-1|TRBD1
TGTGCCAGCAGTGAGACAGGGTACTATGGCTACACCTTC
CASSETGYYGYTF
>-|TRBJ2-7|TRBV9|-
TGTGCCAGCAACCCGGGGGGCTTCTCCTACGAGCAGTACTTC
CASNPGGFSYEQYF
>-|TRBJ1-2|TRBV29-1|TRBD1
TGCAGCGTCCAACAGGGGGCATCTAACTATGGCTACACCTTC
CSVQQGASNYGYTF
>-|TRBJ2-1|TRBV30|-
TGTGCCTGGAGTGAAATTCCAGCGGGACATACCTACAATGAGCAGTTCTTC
CAWSEIPAGHTYNEQFF
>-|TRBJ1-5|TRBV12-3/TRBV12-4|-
TGTGCCAGCAGTGCAGGGGATCAGCCCCAGCATTTT
CASSAGDQPQHF
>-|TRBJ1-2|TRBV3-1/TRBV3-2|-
TGTGCCAGCAGCCACTTCCCAATCCGGGGCTCGGACTATGGCTACACCTTC
CASSHFPIRGSDYGYTF
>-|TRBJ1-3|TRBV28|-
TGTGCCAGCAGTTTAGAGGGTTCGGGGAACACCATATATTTT
CASSLEGSGNTIYF
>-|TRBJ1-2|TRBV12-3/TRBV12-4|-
TGTGCCAGCAGTTTACGGCAGGGAAGTGGCTACACCTTC
CASSLRQGSGYTF
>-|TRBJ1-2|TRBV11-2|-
TGTGCCAGCAGCTTAGCCCGACAGCCTAACTATGGCTACACCTTC
CASSLARQPNYGYTF
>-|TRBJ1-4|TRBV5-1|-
TGCGCCAGCAGCTCCCTAGACAGTCTTAATGAAAAACTGTTTTTT
CASSSLDSLNEKLFF
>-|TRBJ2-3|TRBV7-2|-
TGTGCCAGCAGCTTCGATAGGGAAACAGATACGCAGTATTTT
CASSFDRETDTQYF
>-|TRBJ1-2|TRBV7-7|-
TGTGCTAGCAGCTTAGACATAGGCTTATATACCTTCTATGGCTACACCTTC
CASSLDIGLYTFYGYTF
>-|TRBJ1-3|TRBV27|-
TGTGCCAGCAGTTTAAGGTGGGGGGGCTCTGGAAACACCATATATTTT
CASSLRWGGSGNTIYF
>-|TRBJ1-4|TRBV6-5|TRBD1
TGTGCCAGCAGATCGACAGGGTTCGATGAAAAACTGTTTTTT
CASRSTGFDEKLFF
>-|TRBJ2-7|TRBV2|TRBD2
TGTGCCAGCGACGATTCCGGCGGGGGGCCAAGCTCCTACGAGCAGTACTTC
CASDDSGGGPSSYEQYF
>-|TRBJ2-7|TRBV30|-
TGTGCCTGGCGCCGGGACATCTCCTACGAGCAGTACTTC
CAWRRDISYEQYF
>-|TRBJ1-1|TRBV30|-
TGTGCTCGCGGGTTGGGCACTGAAGCTTTCTTT
CARGLGTEAFF
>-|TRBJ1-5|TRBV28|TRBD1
TGTGCCAGCTACGGGGACAGGGTAAGAACAAATCAGCCCCAGCATTTT
CASYGDRVRTNQPQHF
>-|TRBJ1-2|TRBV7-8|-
TGTGCCAGCAGCCCTGGGAGGGATGGCTACACCTTC
CASSPGRDGYTF
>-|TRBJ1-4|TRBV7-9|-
TGTGCCAGCAGCCGAGGAGGGGGTGATGAAAAACTGTTTTTT
CASSRGGGDEKLFF
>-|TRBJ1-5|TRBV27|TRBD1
TGTGCCAGCAGTCCCGGGACAGGGGGCAATCAGCCCCAGCATTTT
CASSPGTGGNQPQHF
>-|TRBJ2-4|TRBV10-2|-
TGCGCCAGCAGGGACATCTCCGTGTCACACATTCAGTACTTC
CASRDISVSHIQYF
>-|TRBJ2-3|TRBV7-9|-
TGTGCCAGCAGCAAGTCAGGGGGGGCTAGCACAGATACGCAGTATTTT
CASSKSGGASTDTQYF
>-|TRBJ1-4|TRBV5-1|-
TGCGCCAGCAGCTGGACCGGTCTGGGATCGAGTGAAAAACTGTTTTTT
CASSWTGLGSSEKLFF
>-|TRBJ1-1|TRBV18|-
TGTGCCAGCTCACCATCGAGGGGATACACTGAAGCTTTCTTT
CASSPSRGYTEAFF
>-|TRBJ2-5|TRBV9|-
TGTGCCAGCAGCAAAGTCATCCAAACGGGGGAGACCCAGTACTTC
CASSKVIQTGETQYF
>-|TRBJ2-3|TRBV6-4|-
TGTGCCAGCAGCGCCGGGGCCTACGGGGATACGCAGTATTTT
CASSAGAYGDTQYF
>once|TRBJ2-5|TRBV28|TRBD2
TGTGCCAGCAGTTTGGTGCGGGGGGGCCAAGAGACCCAGTACTTC
CASSLVRGGQETQYF
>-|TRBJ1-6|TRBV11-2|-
TGTGCCAGCAGCTTAGATCAGGGTTCACCCCTCCACTTT
CASSLDQGSPLHF
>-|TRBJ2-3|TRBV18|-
TGTGCCAGCTCACCCAACACAGATACGCAGTATTTT
CASSPNTDTQYF
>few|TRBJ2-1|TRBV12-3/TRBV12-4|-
TGTGCCAGCAGTTTAGTAGGGGGCAATGAGCAGTTCTTC
CASSLVGGNEQFF
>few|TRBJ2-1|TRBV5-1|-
TGCGCCAGCAGCTTGGCAGCGACAAGCTCCTACAATGAGCAGTTCTTC
CASSLAATSSYNEQFF
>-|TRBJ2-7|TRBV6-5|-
TGTGCCAGCAGAGACCAGGCAGGGAACTACGAGCAGTACTTC
CASRDQAGNYEQYF
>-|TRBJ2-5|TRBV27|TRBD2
TGTGCCAGCAAGGGGCTTGACGGGAGGGGGACCCAGTACTTC
CASKGLDGRGTQYF
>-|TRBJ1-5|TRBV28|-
TGTGCCAGCAGTTTTTATGGAAGCAATCAGCCCCAGCATTTT
CASSFYGSNQPQHF
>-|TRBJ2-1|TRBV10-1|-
TGCGCCAGCAGGGCAGGGGCTTCGGGTAGACAGTTCTTC
CASRAGASGRQFF
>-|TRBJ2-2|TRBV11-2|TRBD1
TGTGCCAGCAGCTTACTAGGGACAGTGAACACCGGGGAGCTGTTTTTT
CASSLLGTVNTGELFF
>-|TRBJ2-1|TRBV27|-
TGTGCCAGCAGTTTATTGGGGTCAACGCACAGAAATTACAATGAGCAGTTCTTC
CASSLLGSTHRNYNEQFF